Following are 5 T cell receptor beta chains from one sample sequenced in a study of blood T cells in healthy people across ages. A J-beta primer mix and a sample-barcoded 5' primer were used in a second PCR of about 7 to 12 cycles. TCRdb redid the calling of the 5' RACE reads with MiXCR, one entry per CDR3 protein. The data hold some 700,000 distinct CDR3 sequences, with over 20% observed a single time. The sequenced sample consisted of blood. The receptors here all came from a man between 65 and 85 years old in good health.

The chain is built from TRBV10-2 and TRBJ2-5; D is perhaps TRBD2 (5 bases). The better agreement between TRBJ2-7 and the DNA end casts doubt on the J call. CDR1 and CDR2 (germline): WSHSY, SAAADI. CDR3 length equals 13 residues. The CDR3 loop reads CASSESDSYEQYF. CDR3 coding DNA: TGCGCCAGCAGTGAGTCGGACTCATACGAGCAGTACTTC.

The J gene is TRBJ2-3, the V gene TRBV7-6, with D perhaps matching TRBD2 (5 bases). Looked up from germline, CDR1 is SGHVS and CDR2 is FNYEAQ. V lost 4 bases to trimming and J lost 0 bases, with 14 bases between them. The CDR3 covers 16 residues. The chain's CDR3 is CASSSVAGFSTDTQYF. The CDR3 DNA sequence: TGTGCCAGCAGCTCCGTCGCGGGTTTTAGCACAGATACGCAGTATTTT.

The rearrangement joins TRBV12-3 or TRBV12-4 to TRBJ1-3; 7 nucleotides line up with TRBD1. The CDR3 consists of 12 residues. J was trimmed by 2 bases and V by 9 bases; bases with no gene match: 1. For the CDR3, the DNA is TGTGCCAGTGACAGGGCTGGAAACACCATATATTTT. Translated: CASDRAGNTIYF.

The chain is built from TRBV7-2 and TRBJ1-2; 7 bases line up with TRBD1. This CDR3 comprises 15 residues. J was trimmed by 5 bases and V by 0 bases; bases with no gene match: 6. CDR1 and CDR2 from the germline V gene are SGHTA and FQGNSA. The CDR3 DNA sequence: TGTGCCAGCAGCTTAGCGACATGGGACAGTTATGGCTACACCTTC. This sequence encodes CASSLATWDSYGYTF.

The gene calls are TRBV7-2 and TRBJ2-3; the D gene is possibly TRBD2 (5 bases). The germline V and J ends were trimmed by 5 bases and 6 bases, with 12 bases remaining between them. This CDR3 is 13 amino acids long. The germline V gene encodes CDR1 SGHTA and CDR2 FQGNSA. The CDR3 nucleotides are TGTGCCAGCAGCCTGACTTTAGCGGATACGCAGTATTTT. It is translated as CASSLTLADTQYF.